This T cell receptor (beta chain) was captured in a study of blood T cells in healthy people across ages. The second PCR ran about 6 to 11 cycles with a sample-barcoded 5' primer and J-beta primers. TCRdb reprocessed the 5' RACE reads with MiXCR, giving one entry per CDR3 protein. The sample consists of about a million distinct CDR3 sequences, 40% to 60% of them appearing once. This clonotype was observed a handful of times. The germline V and J ends were trimmed by 1 base and 8 bases, with 18 bases remaining between them. The length of the CDR3 is 15 residues. The germline V gene encodes CDR1 SGDLS and CDR2 YYNGEE.

The sequence was collected from a man aged 30 to 39 in good health. The rearrangement joins TRBV9 to TRBJ1-2; D gene uncertain. Sequencing was carried out using blood. The DNA of the CDR3 is TGTGCCAGCAGCGTAATTTCCAGCGTAGCCGGCGGCTACACCTTC. This gives the protein CASSVISSVAGGYTF.